This entry features one TCR beta chain sequence. What it recognizes is unknown. Donors came from a validation cohort of approximately 110 subjects, distinct from the first 666-subject cohort. The data were produced by immunoSEQ multiplex PCR, yet TCRdb's version contains in-frame clones alone and is incomplete. The table lists 150,000 to 160,000 clones, 75% to 90% of them singletons. These data come from a study of cytomegalovirus exposure and HLA in healthy donors. This CDR3 spans 14 amino acids. Germline loops: CDR1 LGHNA, CDR2 YSLEER. The trim removed 0 bases at V and 7 bases at J, leaving 3 bases unmatched. Regarding the study as a whole: Cytomegalovirus status, reportedly, was diagnosed with high specificity and sensitivity by the classifier. Rare sequences made up most TCRs, while some public TCRs were found in many donors. The study put some 160 TCR beta chains on its list as cytomegalovirus-associated.

The chain carries TRBV4-3 and TRBJ2-1; 7 nucleotides match TRBD2. Sequencing was done on a sample of PBMCs. The TCR sequence derives from a man aged 18 to 35 in good health and CMV-seropositive. This CDR3 is CASSQENGGNEQFF. The CDR3 coding sequence is TGCGCCAGCAGCCAAGAAAACGGGGGGAATGAGCAGTTCTTC.